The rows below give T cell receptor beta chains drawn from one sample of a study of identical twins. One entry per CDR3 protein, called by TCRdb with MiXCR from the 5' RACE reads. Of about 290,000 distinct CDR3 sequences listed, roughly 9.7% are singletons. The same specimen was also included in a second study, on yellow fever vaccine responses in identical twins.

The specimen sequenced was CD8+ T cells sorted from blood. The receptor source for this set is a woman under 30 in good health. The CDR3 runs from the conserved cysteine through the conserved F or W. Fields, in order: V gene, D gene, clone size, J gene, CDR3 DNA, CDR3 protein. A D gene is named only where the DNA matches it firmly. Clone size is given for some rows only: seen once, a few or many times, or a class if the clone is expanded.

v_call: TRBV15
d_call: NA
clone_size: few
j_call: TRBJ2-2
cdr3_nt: TGTGCCACCAGCACACAGGCCCCCTCCACCGGGGAGCTGTTTTTT
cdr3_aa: CATSTQAPSTGELFF

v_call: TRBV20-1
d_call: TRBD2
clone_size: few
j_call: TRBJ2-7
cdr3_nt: TGCAGTGCTAGGGCTATAGCGGGGGACAGCTCCTACGAGCAGTACTTC
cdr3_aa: CSARAIAGDSSYEQYF

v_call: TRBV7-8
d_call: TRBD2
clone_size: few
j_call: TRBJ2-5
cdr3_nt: TGTGCCAGCAGCTTAGAGACTAGCGGGCCGGAGACCCAGTACTTC
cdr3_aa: CASSLETSGPETQYF

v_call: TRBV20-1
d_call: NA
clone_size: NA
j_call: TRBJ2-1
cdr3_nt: TGCAGTGCTGTCACAGATACCCAGCAGTTCTTC
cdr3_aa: CSAVTDTQQFF

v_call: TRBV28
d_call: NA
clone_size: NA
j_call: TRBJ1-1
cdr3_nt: TGTGCCAGCAGTCAGTCGAATGAAGCTTTCTTT
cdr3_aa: CASSQSNEAFF

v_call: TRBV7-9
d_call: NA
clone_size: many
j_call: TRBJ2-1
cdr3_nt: TGTGCCAGCAGCTTAGCCGGTCCATCCTACAATGAGCAGTTCTTC
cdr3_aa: CASSLAGPSYNEQFF

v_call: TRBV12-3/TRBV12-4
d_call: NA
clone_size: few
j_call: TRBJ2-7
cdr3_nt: TGTGCCAGCAGTCCTGGGACGACGACCTACGAGCAGTACTTC
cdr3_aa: CASSPGTTTYEQYF

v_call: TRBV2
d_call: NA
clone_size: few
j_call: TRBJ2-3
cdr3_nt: TGTGCCAGCAGTGAATCGGGGTTTAGCACAGATACGCAGTATTTT
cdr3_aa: CASSESGFSTDTQYF

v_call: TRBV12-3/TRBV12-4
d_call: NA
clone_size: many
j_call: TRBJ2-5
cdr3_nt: TGTGCCAGCACCCGAGGGTCTTGGAGCCAAGAGACCCAGTACTTC
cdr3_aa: CASTRGSWSQETQYF

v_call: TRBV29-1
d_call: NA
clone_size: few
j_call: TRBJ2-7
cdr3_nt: TGCAGCGTTGAGGATTACGAGCAGTACTTC
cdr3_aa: CSVEDYEQYF

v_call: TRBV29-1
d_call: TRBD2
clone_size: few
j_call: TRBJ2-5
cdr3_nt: TGCAGCGTTGAATCGGGGGAGACTAGCGGGGGGGCCCAAGAGACCCAGTACTTC
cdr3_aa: CSVESGETSGGAQETQYF

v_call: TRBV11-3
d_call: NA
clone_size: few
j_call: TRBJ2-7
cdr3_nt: TGTGCCAGCAGCCCCAACCCGAACGAGCAGTACTTC
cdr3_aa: CASSPNPNEQYF

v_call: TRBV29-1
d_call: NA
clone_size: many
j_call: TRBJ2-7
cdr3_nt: TGCAGCGTTGAAGAAAACACAGGGCTCGCCTACGAGCAGTACTTC
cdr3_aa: CSVEENTGLAYEQYF

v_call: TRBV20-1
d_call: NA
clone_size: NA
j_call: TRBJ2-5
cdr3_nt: TGCAGTGCTAGACCTACAGGGGAGACCCAGTACTTC
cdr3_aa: CSARPTGETQYF

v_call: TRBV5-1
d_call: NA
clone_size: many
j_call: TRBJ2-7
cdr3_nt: TGCGCCAGCAGCTTGGACAGGGTTATCGACGAGCAGTACTTC
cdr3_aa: CASSLDRVIDEQYF

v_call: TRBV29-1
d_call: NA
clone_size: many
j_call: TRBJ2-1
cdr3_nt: TGCAGCGTAAAAGACAGTTTCTACAATGAGCAGTTCTTC
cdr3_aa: CSVKDSFYNEQFF

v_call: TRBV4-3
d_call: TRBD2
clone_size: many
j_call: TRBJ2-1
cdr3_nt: TGCGCCAGCAGCTTGAGTAGCCTAGCGGGAGTTGAGCAGTTCTTC
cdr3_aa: CASSLSSLAGVEQFF

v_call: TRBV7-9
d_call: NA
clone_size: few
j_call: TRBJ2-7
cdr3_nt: TGTGCCAGCAGCTTAGTCCCCAGGCACCTGATCTACGAGCAGTACTTC
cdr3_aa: CASSLVPRHLIYEQYF

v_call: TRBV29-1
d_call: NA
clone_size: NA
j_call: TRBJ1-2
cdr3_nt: TGCAGCGTTGAAGACAGGGCTTATGGCTACACCTTC
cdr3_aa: CSVEDRAYGYTF

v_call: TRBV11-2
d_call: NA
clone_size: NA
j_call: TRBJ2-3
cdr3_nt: TGTGCCAGCAGCTTACAGGACCGCTCCACAGATACGCAGTATTTT
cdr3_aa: CASSLQDRSTDTQYF

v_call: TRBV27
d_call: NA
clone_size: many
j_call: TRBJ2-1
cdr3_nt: TGTGCCAGCAGTAATATCAAGACAGGTTGGTCCTACAATGAGCAGTTCTTC
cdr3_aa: CASSNIKTGWSYNEQFF

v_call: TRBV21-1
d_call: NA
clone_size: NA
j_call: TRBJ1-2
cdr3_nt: TGTGCCAGCAGCAAAGGCTCGACTGGACAGGTCATAGGCCCGGGGACGTATGGCTACACCTTC
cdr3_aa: CASSKGSTGQVIGPGTYGYTF

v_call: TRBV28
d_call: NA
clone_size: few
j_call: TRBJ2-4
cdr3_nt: TGTGCCAGCACACTGAGGGAGAGGGGGGACATTCAGTACTTC
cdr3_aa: CASTLRERGDIQYF

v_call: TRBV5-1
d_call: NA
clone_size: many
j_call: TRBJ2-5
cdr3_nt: TGCGCCAGCAGCTTACTACCCCAGGAGACCCAGTACTTC
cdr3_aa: CASSLLPQETQYF

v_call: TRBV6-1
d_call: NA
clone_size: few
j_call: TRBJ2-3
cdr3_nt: TGTGCCAGCAGTGAAATGGGGATCCCGCGGAGCACAGATACGCAGTATTTT
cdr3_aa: CASSEMGIPRSTDTQYF

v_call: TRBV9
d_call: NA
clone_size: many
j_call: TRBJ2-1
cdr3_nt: TGTGCCAGCAGCGTAGGGGACAATGAGCAGTTCTTC
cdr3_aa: CASSVGDNEQFF

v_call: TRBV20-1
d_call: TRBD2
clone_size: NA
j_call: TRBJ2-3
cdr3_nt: TGCTGGGCTAGGACACGGGAGGGCCCCACAGATACGCAGTATTTT
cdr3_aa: CWARTREGPTDTQYF

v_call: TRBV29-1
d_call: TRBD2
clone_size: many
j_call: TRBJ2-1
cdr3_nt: TGCAGCCCGCGGGGGGGGCGGGGCACCTACAATGAGCAGTTCTTC
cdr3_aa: CSPRGGRGTYNEQFF

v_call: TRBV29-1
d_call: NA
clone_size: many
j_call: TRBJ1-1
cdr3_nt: TGCAGCGTTGAAGATTGGAGCACTGAAGCTTTCTTT
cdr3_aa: CSVEDWSTEAFF

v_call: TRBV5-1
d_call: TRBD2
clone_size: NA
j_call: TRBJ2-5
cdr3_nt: TGCGCCAGCAGCTTGGGGGGACTAGCGGGGTCCCAAGGAGAGACCCAGTACTTC
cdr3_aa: CASSLGGLAGSQGETQYF

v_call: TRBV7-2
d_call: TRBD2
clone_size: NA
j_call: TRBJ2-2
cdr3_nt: TGTGCCAGCAGCTTAGGGCCCTATAGCGGGATTAACACCGGGGAGCTGTTTTTT
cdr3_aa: CASSLGPYSGINTGELFF

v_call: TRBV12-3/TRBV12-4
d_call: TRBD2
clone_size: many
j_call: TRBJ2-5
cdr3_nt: TGTGCCAGCAGCCGCCTTACTAGCGGGGAGACCCAGTACTTC
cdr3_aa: CASSRLTSGETQYF

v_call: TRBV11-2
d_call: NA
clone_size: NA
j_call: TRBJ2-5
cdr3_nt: TGTGCCAGCAGCTCAGGGGTTGGACAGACCCAGTACTTC
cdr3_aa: CASSSGVGQTQYF

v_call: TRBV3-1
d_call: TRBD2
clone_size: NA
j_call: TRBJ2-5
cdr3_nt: TGTGCCAGCAGCGTGCGGGAGCCTGATCGGGGCGAGACCCAGTACTTC
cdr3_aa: CASSVREPDRGETQYF

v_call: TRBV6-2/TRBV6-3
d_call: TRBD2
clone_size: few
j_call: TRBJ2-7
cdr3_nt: TGTGCCAGCAGTTACCCAAGGACTAGCGACTACGAGCAGTACTTC
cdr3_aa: CASSYPRTSDYEQYF

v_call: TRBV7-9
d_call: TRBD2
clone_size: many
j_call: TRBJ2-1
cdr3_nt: TGTGCCAGCAGCCCCAACCCGACTAGCGGAGGATACAATGAGCAGTTCTTC
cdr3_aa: CASSPNPTSGGYNEQFF

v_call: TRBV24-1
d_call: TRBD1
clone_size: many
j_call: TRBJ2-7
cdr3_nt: TGTGCCACCAGTGACAACCCGGGACAGGGAGTGATGTACGAGCAGTACTTC
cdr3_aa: CATSDNPGQGVMYEQYF

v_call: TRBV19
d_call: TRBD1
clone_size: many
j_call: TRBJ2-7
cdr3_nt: TGTGCCAGTAGTGAGGACAGGCAATACGAGCAGTACTTC
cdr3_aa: CASSEDRQYEQYF

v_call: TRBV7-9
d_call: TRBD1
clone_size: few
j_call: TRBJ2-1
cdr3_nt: TGTGCCAGCAGCGGGGACAGGGGTCAATACAATGAGCAGTTCTTC
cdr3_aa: CASSGDRGQYNEQFF

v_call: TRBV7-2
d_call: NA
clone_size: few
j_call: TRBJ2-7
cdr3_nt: TGTGCCAGCAGCATAGGGGCGGCTAGCTCCTACGAGCAGTACTTC
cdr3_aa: CASSIGAASSYEQYF

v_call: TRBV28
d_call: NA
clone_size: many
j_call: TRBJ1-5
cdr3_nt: TGTGCCAGCAACTACGGCGATGGGCAGGGGCTCAATCAGCCCCAGCATTTT
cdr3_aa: CASNYGDGQGLNQPQHF

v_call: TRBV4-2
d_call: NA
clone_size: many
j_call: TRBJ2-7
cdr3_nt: TGTGCCAGCAGCCCTCTGGGACTTTCCTACGAGCAGTACTTC
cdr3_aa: CASSPLGLSYEQYF

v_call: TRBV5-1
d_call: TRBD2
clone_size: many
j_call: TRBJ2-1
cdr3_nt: TGCGCCAGCAGACTAGCGGGGGTAACAAATGAGCAGTTCTTC
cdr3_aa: CASRLAGVTNEQFF